These 5 T cell receptor beta chains were all obtained from the same sample, sequenced in a study of blood T cell repertoires in COVID-19. The assay was immunoSEQ multiplex PCR, and TCRdb's table has in-frame clones only and misses some. The table has approximately 270,000 clones, around 88% seen once; the top ten hold approximately 1.4%. Input material: peripheral blood. Receptors originate from a man older than 75 with acute or convalescent COVID-19.

This clone was observed once. The chain uses TRBV25-1 and TRBJ2-3; 7 positions match TRBD1. This CDR3 spans 13 amino acids. The germline V gene encodes CDR1 MGHDK and CDR2 SYGVNS. After removal of 5 bases from V and 4 bases from J, the junction contained 3 bases not matched to a gene. Here the CDR3 reads CASSTGVPDTQYF. In DNA form, the CDR3 reads TGTGCCAGCAGTACAGGGGTACCAGATACGCAGTATTTT. Full variable domain (outside the CDR3, taken from reference TRBV25-1 and TRBJ2-3): EADIYQTPRYLVIGTGKKITLECSQTMGHDKMYWYQQDPGMELHLIHYSYGVNSTEKGDLSSESTVSRIRTEHFPLTLESARPSHTSQYLCASSTGVPDTQYFGPGTRLTVL.

The gene calls are TRBV7-2 and TRBJ2-4; TRBD1 matches at 7 bases. Trimming took 6 bases from V and 0 from J; bases not matched to a gene: 11. CDR1 is SGHTA, CDR2 FQGNSA, per germline. This CDR3 spans 17 amino acids. The DNA of the CDR3 is TGTGCCAGCAGTTGGGACAGTTTGTTTGTAGCCAAAAACATTCAGTACTTC. This encodes CASSWDSLFVAKNIQYF.

The rearrangement uses TRBV5-4 and TRBJ2-1; 9 bases are a match to TRBD2. J gave up 0 bases and V 4 bases, and 5 bases lay outside the gene matches. In germline, CDR1 is SGHNT, CDR2 YYREEE (reference sequence). The CDR3 is 16 amino acids. CDR3 residues: CASSSLAGVSYNEQFF. DNA of the CDR3: TGTGCCAGCAGCAGCTTAGCGGGAGTCTCCTACAATGAGCAGTTCTTC.

The chain joins TRBV18 to TRBJ1-1; D unclear. Between the trimmed V and J ends, which lost 4 bases and 1 base, there was a span of 7 bases. CDR1 is KGHSH, CDR2 LQKENI, per germline. The CDR3 is 13 residues long. In DNA form, the CDR3 reads TGTGCCAGCTCACAGGGAGGGAACACTGAAGCTTTCTTT. Encoded protein: CASSQGGNTEAFF.

The chain uses TRBV6-6 and TRBJ2-5; D not resolved. CDR3 size: 13 residues. From germline, CDR1 is MNHNY and CDR2 SVGAGI (reference sequence). Trimming stripped 2 bases from V and 2 bases from J, with 6 bases between. For the CDR3, the DNA is TGTGCCAGCAGTTACCCCGGGCAAGAGACCCAGTACTTC. It specifies CASSYPGQETQYF.